This T cell receptor (beta chain) was identified during a study of technical replicates of blood from four donors. Here immunoSEQ multiplex PCR was the method, and the copy in TCRdb shows in-frame clones only, minus some. The table shows about 61,000 clones, with around 87% occurring only once. The CDR3 extends over 15 amino acids. V shed 0 bases and J shed 0 bases, with 8 bases lying between them. CDR1 and CDR2 from the germline V gene are MNHEY and SVGAGI. Source material: PBMCs. This TCR was sampled from a human donor in good health. Some clones in this sample may be carry-over from other donors' samples. The gene calls are TRBV6-5 and TRBJ1-1; D call uncertain. Here the CDR3 reads CASSYSGRVNTEAFF. The DNA for the CDR3 is TGTGCCAGCAGTTACTCCGGGAGAGTGAACACTGAAGCTTTCTTT.